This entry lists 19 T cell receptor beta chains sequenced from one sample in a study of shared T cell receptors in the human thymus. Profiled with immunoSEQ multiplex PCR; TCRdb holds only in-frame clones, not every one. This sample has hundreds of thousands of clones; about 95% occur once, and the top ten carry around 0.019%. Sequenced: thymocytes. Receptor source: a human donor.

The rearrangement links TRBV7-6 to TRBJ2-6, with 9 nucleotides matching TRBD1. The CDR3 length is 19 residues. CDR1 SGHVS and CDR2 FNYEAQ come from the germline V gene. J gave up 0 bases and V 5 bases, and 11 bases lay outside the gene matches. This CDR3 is CASSRGHRDRDSGANVLTF. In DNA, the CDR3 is TGTGCCAGCAGCCGGGGCCACCGGGACAGGGACTCTGGGGCCAACGTCCTGACTTTC.

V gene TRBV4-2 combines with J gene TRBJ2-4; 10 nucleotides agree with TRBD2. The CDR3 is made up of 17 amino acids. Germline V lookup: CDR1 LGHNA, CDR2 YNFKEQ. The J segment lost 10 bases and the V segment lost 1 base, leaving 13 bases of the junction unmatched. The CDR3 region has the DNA TGTGCCAGCAGCCAAGCGCCCCCGGGACTAGCGATAACAATTCAGTACTTC. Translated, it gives CASSQAPPGLAITIQYF.

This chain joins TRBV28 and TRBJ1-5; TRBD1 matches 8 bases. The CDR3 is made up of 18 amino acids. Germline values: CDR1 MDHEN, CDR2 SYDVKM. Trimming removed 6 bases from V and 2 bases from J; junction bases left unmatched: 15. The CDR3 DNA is TGTGCCAGCAGACACGACAGGGGCCCTCTTTATGGCAATCAGCCCCAGCATTTT. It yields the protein CASRHDRGPLYGNQPQHF.

As DNA, the CDR3 is TGTGCCAGCAGTTTAAAGATACAGGCCCCTCCACACACATCTAGCACAGATACGCAGTATTTT. It yields the protein CASSLKIQAPPHTSSTDTQYF. V is TRBV28 and J is TRBJ2-3; D perhaps matches TRBD1 (5 bases). CDR3 length: 21 residues. Trimming cost V 2 bases and J 0 bases, with 27 bases left between them. The germline CDR1 and CDR2 sequences are MDHEN and SYDVKM.

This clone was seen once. The CDR3 DNA sequence: TGTGCCTGGAGTGTACGGGTACCGAAGATCTCTGGAAACACCATATATTTT. Its translation: CAWSVRVPKISGNTIYF. The V gene is TRBV30, the J gene TRBJ1-3; D gene unclear. Germline CDR1 reads GTSNPN; CDR2 reads SVGIG (reference sequence). CDR3 length equals 17 residues. V was clipped by 0 bases and J by 0 bases, with 15 bases between them.

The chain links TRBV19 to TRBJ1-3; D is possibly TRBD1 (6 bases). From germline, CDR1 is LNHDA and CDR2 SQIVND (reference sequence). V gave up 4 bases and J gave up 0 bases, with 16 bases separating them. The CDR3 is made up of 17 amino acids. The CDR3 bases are TGTGCCAGTAGTACTTACGGACAGCCTCACTCTGGAAACACCATATATTTT. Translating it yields CASSTYGQPHSGNTIYF.

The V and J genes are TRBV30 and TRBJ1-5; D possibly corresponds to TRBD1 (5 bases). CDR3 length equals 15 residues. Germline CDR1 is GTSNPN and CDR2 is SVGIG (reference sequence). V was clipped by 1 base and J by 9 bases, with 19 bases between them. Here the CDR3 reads CAWSAKDTGCLPQHF. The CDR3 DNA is TGTGCCTGGAGTGCTAAGGACACTGGCTGTCTGCCCCAGCATTTT.

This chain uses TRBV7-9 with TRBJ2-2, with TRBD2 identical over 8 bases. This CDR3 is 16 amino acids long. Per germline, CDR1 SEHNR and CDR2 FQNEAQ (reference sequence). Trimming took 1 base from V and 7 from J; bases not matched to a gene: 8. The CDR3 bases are TGTGCCAGCAGCTTAGGAGGTAGCGGGACCCACGGGGAGCTGTTTTTT. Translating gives CASSLGGSGTHGELFF.

The CDR3, as DNA: TGCGCCAGCAGCCCCCCGCACAGCGGGAGGGTATACGAGCAGTACTTC. Its protein product is CASSPPHSGRVYEQYF. The chain employs TRBV5-1 and TRBJ2-7; 10 bases are a match to TRBD2. V was pared by 4 bases and J by 4 bases, with 11 bases of the junction left unmatched. The CDR3 has 16 residues. Looked up from germline, CDR1 is SGHRS and CDR2 is YFSETQ.

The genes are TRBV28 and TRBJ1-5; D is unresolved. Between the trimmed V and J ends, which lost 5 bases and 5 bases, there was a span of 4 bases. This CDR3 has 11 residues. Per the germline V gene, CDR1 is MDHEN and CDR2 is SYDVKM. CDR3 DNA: TGTGCCAGCAGTATAGATCAGCCCCAGCATTTT. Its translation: CASSIDQPQHF.

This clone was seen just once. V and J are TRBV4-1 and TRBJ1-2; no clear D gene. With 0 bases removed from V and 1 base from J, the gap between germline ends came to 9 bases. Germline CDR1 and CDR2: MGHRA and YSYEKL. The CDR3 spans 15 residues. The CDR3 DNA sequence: TGCGCCAGCAGCCAAGATGTTAAGTATAACTATGGCTACACCTTC. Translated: CASSQDVKYNYGYTF.

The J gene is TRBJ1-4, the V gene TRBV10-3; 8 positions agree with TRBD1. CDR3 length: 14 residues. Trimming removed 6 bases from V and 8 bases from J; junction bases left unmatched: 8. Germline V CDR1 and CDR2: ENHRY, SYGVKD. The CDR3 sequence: CAISRTGLGEKLFF. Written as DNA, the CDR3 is TGTGCCATCAGCCGGACAGGGCTTGGAGAAAAACTGTTTTTT.

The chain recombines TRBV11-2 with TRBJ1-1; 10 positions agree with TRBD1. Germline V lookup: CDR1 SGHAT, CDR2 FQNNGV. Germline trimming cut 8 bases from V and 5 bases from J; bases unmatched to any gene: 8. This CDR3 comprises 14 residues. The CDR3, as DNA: TGTGCCAGCTCCGGGACAGGGGTACGAACTGAAGCTTTCTTT. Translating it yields CASSGTGVRTEAFF.

CDR3: CAWSVPRGGYGYTF. The CDR3 DNA sequence: TGTGCCTGGAGTGTACCGAGGGGAGGTTATGGCTACACCTTC. The chain couples TRBV30 to TRBJ1-2, with TRBD1 as a possible D gene (5 bases). This CDR3 has 14 amino acids. Germline V gene lookup returns CDR1 GTSNPN and CDR2 SVGIG (reference sequence). V was pared by 0 bases and J by 5 bases, with 13 bases between.

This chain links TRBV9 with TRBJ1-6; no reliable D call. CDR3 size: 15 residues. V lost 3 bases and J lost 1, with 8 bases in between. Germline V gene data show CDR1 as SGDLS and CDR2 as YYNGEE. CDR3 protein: CASSAYDSYNSPLHF. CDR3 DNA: TGTGCCAGCAGCGCTTACGATTCCTATAATTCACCCCTCCACTTT. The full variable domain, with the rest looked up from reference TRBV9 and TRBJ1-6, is DSGVTQTPKHLITATGQRVTLRCSPRSGDLSVYWYQQSLDQGLQFLIQYYNGEERAKGNILERFSAQQFPDLHSELNLSSLELGDSALYFCASSAYDSYNSPLHFGNGTRLTVT.

The CDR3 region has the DNA TGTGCCAGCCATCTCCGGGGGCAGGTCACCGGGGAGCTGTTTTTT. This gives the protein CASHLRGQVTGELFF. The chain couples TRBV28 to TRBJ2-2; TRBD1 or TRBD2 may be the D gene (6 bases each). This CDR3 comprises 15 residues. The ends were cut back, 8 bases at V and 4 bases at J, with 17 bases in the middle. Germline CDR1 reads MDHEN; CDR2 reads SYDVKM.

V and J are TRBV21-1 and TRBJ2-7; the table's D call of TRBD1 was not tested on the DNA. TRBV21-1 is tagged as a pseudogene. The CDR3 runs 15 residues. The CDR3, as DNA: TGTGCCAGCAGCCGTCAGGCGTCCTTGATCTACGAGCAGTACTTC. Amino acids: CASSRQASLIYEQYF.

CDR3 amino acids: CASSLGQVQGFYTEAFF. In DNA, the CDR3 is TGCGCCAGCAGCCTTGGCCAAGTACAGGGGTTTTACACTGAAGCTTTCTTT. The gene calls are TRBV5-1 and TRBJ1-1, with 7 positions matching TRBD1. The CDR3 is 17 residues long. Germline CDR1 SGHRS, CDR2 YFSETQ. The V gene end was trimmed by 4 bases and the J gene end by 3 bases; junction bases not matched to a gene: 15. The whole variable domain, remainder taken from reference TRBV5-1 and TRBJ1-1, is KAGVTQTPRYLIKTRGQQVTLSCSPISGHRSVSWYQQTPGQGLQFLFEYFSETQRNKGNFPGRFSGRQFSNSRSEMNVSTLELGDSALYLCASSLGQVQGFYTEAFFGQGTRLTVV.

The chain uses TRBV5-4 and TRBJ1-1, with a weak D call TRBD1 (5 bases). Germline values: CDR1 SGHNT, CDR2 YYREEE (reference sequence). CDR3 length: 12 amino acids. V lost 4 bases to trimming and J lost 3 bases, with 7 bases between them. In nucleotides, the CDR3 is TGTGCCAGCAGCAGACAGCACACTGAAGCTTTCTTT. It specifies CASSRQHTEAFF.